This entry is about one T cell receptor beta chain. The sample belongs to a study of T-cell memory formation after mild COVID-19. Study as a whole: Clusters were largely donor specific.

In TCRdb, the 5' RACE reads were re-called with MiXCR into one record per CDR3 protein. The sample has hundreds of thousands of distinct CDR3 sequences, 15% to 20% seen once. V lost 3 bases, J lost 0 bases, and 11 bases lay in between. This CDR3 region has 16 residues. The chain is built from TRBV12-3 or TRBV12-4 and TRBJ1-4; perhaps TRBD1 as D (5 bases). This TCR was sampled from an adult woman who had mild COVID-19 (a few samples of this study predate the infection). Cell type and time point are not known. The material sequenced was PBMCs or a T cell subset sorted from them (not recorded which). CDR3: CASSLGGPSTNEKLFF. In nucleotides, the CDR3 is TGTGCCAGCAGTTTGGGGGGACCCTCAACTAATGAAAAACTGTTTTTT.